This TCR beta chain appears in the sequencing data of a study of blood T cell repertoires in COVID-19 (dated by TCRdb to 2018 to 2020). As for the study more broadly: Samples covering the acute and convalescent phases of COVID-19 were provided by collaborators in the United States, Italy and Spain. The prospective study material was composed of cDNA or gDNA derived from T cells, B-cell-depleted T cells, or PBMCs. Deeply sampled blood TCRbeta repertoires from subjects exposed to, actively infected with, or recovered from COVID-19 were included in the dataset. The repertoires were released in a freely available public database intended as a resource for research on the immune response to SARS-CoV-2. Samples were obtained from the ongoing ImmuneRACE study (first 160 participants) and from over 1,000 subjects provided by 6 global collaborators. Nearly every sample came with metadata listing a de-identified subject ID, COVID-19 status, age in years and sex. HLA class I and class II types, where available, came from metadata supplied by the sample provider rather than from assay-based typing.

The immunoSEQ Assay, a bias-controlled multiplex PCR, was used to amplify TCRbeta CDR3 regions from genomic DNA. As for the original processing: The number of nucleated cells in each sample was estimated from the amplification of reference gene primers within the assay. To quantify the absolute abundance of each unique TCRbeta CDR3 rearrangement, sequence reads were collapsed and filtered. For each sample, productive Simpson clonality was calculated as the square root of Simpson's diversity index across productive rearrangements. TCRdb limited this immuneACCESS table to in-frame rearrangements with V and J called. A share of clones is missing; checked studies link under half to unresolved V genes, and the rest is unexplained. Clone size and the V and J calls come from that table; the DNA yielded D and trimming. This sample is represented by about 400,000 clones; about 90% of them were singletons. The ten biggest clones cover 1.7% of the sample.

Participants in the prospective study were aged about 18 to 95 years, lived in 20 to 30 United States geographic areas, and enrolled through a virtual design. Cohort assignment in the prospective study relied on participant-reported clinical history from a screening survey and a study questionnaire. ImmuneRACE Cohort 3 recovered participants were defined by two consecutive negative NP/OP PCR tests, healthcare professional clearance, or symptom resolution. In the prospective study, mobile phlebotomists collected whole blood, serum and a nasopharyngeal or oropharyngeal swab from each participant. Prospective study participants could optionally give additional blood draws and questionnaires over an approximately two-month period. Before DNA extraction, blood samples from the prospective study were shipped at room temperature or frozen. Regarding this clone: The antigen it binds to is not known. No base quality values were provided; no much bigger clone lies one nucleotide off.

Summary of the overall study and its limitations: The amount of clinical and demographic metadata varied by source and participant and was provided uncurated.

From cysteine to phenylalanine, the CDR3 is 11 amino acids long. Of the read, only the CDR3 DNA is kept; its 33 bases are in frame from base 1. V is shortened by 6 bases, J by 9 bases, and the region joining them spans 9 bases. The sample comprised PBMCs or T cells enriched from blood (not recorded which). This chain joins TRBV12-3 or TRBV12-4 to TRBJ2-1; perhaps TRBD2 is the D gene, with 5 bases matching. The sequence derives from a woman aged 30 to 39 who had recovered from COVID-19. The DNA sequence reads TGTGCCAGCAGGGGTCGGGGTGAGCAGTTCTTC. Translated, it reads CASRGRGEQFF.